Below, one T cell receptor beta chain is given with its context. Its target antigen remains unknown. No quality values exist for individual bases; no much larger clone is one base distant. Spanning cysteine to phenylalanine, the CDR3 consists of 14 amino acids. Left in the record is the CDR3 DNA by itself, 42 bases read in frame from the first base. From a lookup of the germline V gene, CDR1 and CDR2 are SQVTM and ANQGSEA. V and J are truncated by 6 bases and 4 bases respectively, leaving an intervening sequence of 18 bases. These data belong to a study of circulating and synovial CD4+ cells in juvenile arthritis (TCRdb year 2014). For context, the study as a whole: TCRbeta CDR3 repertoires of circulating HLA-DR+ CD4 T cells, bulk blood CD4 T cells and synovial CD4 T cells were compared within each patient. Repertoire sequencing was performed with the aim of confirming enrichment of synovial clonotypes in a circulating synovial-like CD4 T cell subset.

Donors of the sequenced samples were patients with active juvenile idiopathic arthritis. Cells were sorted immediately after thawing, with dead cells excluded using Live/Dead Fixable Near-IR Stain. The library was made by the immunoSEQ multiplex PCR assay. TCRbeta CDR3 sequencing was performed as a commercial service by an external provider. As for how the authors treated the data: The analyses relied on productive nucleotide sequences along with amino acid sequences obtained through in silico translation. Diversity was quantified by Renyi entropy over a range of alpha values, with sample size equalised by taking the median of 200 repeated subsamples. The distance between each pair of repertoires was calculated as one minus the Chao-modified Jaccard index, which corrects for under-sampling, and this distance was used for clustering. Frequency-weighted overlap with synovial clonotypes was computed over 200 sample sizes, 200 draws without replacement each, and reported at the smaller sample's size. As stored in TCRdb, this immuneACCESS dataset retains in-frame rearrangements with V and J assigned. A fraction of the clones does not appear; measured against another copy, unresolved V genes explain less than half of the discrepancy, and the remainder lacks a known reason. That table is the source of V, J and clone size, and D and trimming were worked out from the DNA. A total of about 33,000 clones appear in this sample, 90% to 95% of them only once. 0.15% to 0.2% of the sample is held by the ten biggest clonotypes.

Results the study describes overall, beyond this receptor: Circulating pathogenic-like lymphocytes were found to cluster with synovial T cells, and a substantially higher fraction of CDR3 sequences was shared with synovium by circulating pathogenic-like lymphocytes than by bulk blood. Since overlap with synovium went up as sequencing depth increased, the measured fractions of shared clonotypes likely underestimated the full repertoire overlap. Because T cell genome counts in CPL samples and bulk blood CD4 samples differed by at least an order of magnitude, sample-size effects were addressed. Synovial and circulating pathogenic-like lymphocyte repertoires were less diverse than bulk blood CD4 repertoires, and some CPL samples were as oligoclonal as synovium. The difference between circulating pathogenic-like lymphocytes and bulk blood T cells was not detected by traditional Vbeta family usage analysis.

Sequenced material: CD4+ T cells from blood. This TCR derives from a human donor with juvenile idiopathic arthritis. The V and J genes are TRBV29-1 and TRBJ1-2, with TRBD1 as a weak D call on 5 bases. For the CDR3, the sequence is CSVGPLRGVYGYTF. The nucleotides are TGCAGCGTCGGACCCCTGCGGGGGGTCTATGGCTACACCTTC.